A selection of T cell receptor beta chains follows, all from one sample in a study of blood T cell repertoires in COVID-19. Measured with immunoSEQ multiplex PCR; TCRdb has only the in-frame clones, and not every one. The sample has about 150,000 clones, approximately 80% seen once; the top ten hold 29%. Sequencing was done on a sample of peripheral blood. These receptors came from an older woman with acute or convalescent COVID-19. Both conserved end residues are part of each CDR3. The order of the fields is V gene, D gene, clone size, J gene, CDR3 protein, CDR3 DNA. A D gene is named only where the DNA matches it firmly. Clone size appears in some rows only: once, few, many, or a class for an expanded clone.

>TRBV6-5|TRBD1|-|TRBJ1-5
CASSWTGGQNQPQHF
TGTGCCAGCAGTTGGACAGGGGGACAGAATCAGCCCCAGCATTTT
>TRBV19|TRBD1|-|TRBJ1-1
CASSIRQGWNTEAFF
TGTGCCAGTAGTATAAGACAGGGGTGGAACACTGAAGCTTTCTTT
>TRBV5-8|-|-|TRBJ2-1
CASSFSDRNNEQFF
TGTGCCAGCAGCTTTTCCGACAGAAACAATGAGCAGTTCTTC
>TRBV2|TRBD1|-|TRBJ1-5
CASSERDRVQPQHF
TGTGCCAGCAGTGAGAGAGACAGGGTTCAGCCCCAGCATTTT
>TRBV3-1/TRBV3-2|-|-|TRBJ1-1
CASSPTGNTEAFF
TGTGCCAGCAGTCCTACAGGGAACACTGAAGCTTTCTTT
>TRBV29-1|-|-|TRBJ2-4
CSVQQRSKNIQYF
TGCAGCGTCCAACAGAGATCCAAAAACATTCAGTACTTC
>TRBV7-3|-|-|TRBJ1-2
CASSSTIDSGYTF
TGTGCCAGCAGCTCTACCATCGACAGCGGCTACACCTTC
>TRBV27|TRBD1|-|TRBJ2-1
CASSRDRGHKEQFF
TGTGCCAGCAGCCGGGACAGGGGTCACAAGGAGCAGTTCTTC
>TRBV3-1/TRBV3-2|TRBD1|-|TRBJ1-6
CASSLTTGGPSNSPLHF
TGTGCCAGCAGCCTAACAACAGGGGGCCCTTCCAATTCACCCCTCCACTTT
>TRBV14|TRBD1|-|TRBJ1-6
CASSQVSGTDYNSPLHF
TGTGCCAGCAGCCAAGTATCGGGGACAGACTATAATTCACCCCTCCACTTT
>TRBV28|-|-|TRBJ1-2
CATQTGTNYGYTF
TGTGCCACCCAGACCGGGACTAACTATGGCTACACCTTC
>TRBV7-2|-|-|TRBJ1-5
CASSLVAGYSNQPQHF
TGTGCCAGCAGCTTAGTGGCGGGATATAGCAATCAGCCCCAGCATTTT
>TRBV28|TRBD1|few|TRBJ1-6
CGTGTGLSPLHF
TGTGGGACCGGGACAGGGTTATCACCCCTCCACTTT
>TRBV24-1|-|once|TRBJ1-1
CATSDRATVNTEAFF
TGTGCCACCAGTGATCGTGCGACAGTGAACACTGAAGCTTTCTTT
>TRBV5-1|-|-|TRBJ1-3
CASSLDRTGNTIYF
TGCGCCAGCAGCTTGGACAGGACTGGAAACACCATATATTTT
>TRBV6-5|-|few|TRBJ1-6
CASSSSDRGYSPLHF
-
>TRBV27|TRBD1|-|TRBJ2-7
CASLGTGVHEQYF
TGTGCCAGCCTGGGGACAGGGGTCCACGAGCAGTACTTC
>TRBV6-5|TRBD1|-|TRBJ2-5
CASSKGQGWQTQYF
TGTGCCAGCAGTAAGGGACAGGGTTGGCAGACCCAGTACTTC
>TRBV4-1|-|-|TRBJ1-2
CASSPEARARNYGYTF
TGCGCCAGCAGCCCAGAGGCGAGGGCCCGGAACTATGGCTACACCTTC
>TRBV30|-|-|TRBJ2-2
CAWNGGGTGELFF
TGTGCCTGGAATGGGGGCGGGACCGGGGAGCTGTTTTTT
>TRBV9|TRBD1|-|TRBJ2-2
CASSVGQGYGDTGELFF
TGTGCCAGCAGCGTAGGACAGGGATATGGGGACACCGGGGAGCTGTTTTTT
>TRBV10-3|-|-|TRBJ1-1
CAISGTPLHSNTEAFF
TGTGCCATCAGTGGGACACCTCTCCACTCAAACACTGAAGCTTTCTTT
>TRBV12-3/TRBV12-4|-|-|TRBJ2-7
CASSFPQGYEQYF
TGTGCCAGCAGTTTCCCTCAGGGCTACGAGCAGTACTTC
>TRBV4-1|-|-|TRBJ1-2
CASSQDKDIYGYTF
TGCGCCAGCAGCCAAGATAAGGACATCTATGGCTACACCTTC
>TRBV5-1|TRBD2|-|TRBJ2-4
CASSFLDSGGDIQYF
TGCGCCAGCAGCTTTCTGGACAGCGGGGGAGACATTCAGTACTTC
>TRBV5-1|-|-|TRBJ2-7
CASSPLGGEQYF
TGCGCCAGCAGCCCTTTGGGGGGCGAGCAGTACTTC
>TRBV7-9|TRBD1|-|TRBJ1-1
CASSPLSKTGLNTEAFF
TGTGCCAGCAGCCCCCTTTCGAAGACAGGGCTCAACACTGAAGCTTTCTTT
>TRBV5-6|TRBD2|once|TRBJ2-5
CASSLAEVAGVETQYF
TGTGCCAGCAGCTTGGCCGAGGTAGCGGGGGTAGAGACCCAGTACTTC
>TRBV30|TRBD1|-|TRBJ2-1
CAWSGTGAFREQFF
TGTGCCTGGTCTGGGACAGGGGCCTTTAGGGAGCAGTTCTTC
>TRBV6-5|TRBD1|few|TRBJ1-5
CASSLNSGGGSQPQHF
TGTGCCAGCAGTTTAAATTCAGGGGGCGGCAGTCAGCCCCAGCATTTT
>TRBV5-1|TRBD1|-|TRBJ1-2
CASSSGGTGGNGYTF
TGCGCCAGCAGCTCAGGCGGGACAGGGGGGAATGGCTACACCTTC
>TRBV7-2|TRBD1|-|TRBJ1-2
CASSLMTGALDGYTF
TGTGCCAGCAGCCTAATGACAGGGGCTTTGGATGGCTACACCTTC
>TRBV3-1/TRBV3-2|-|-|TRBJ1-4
CASSQERLRYSQNEKLFF
TGTGCCAGCAGCCAAGAAAGGTTAAGGTACAGCCAAAATGAAAAACTGTTTTTT
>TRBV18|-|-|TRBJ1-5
CASSPPLQGAQPQHF
TGTGCCAGCTCACCACCGCTCCAGGGCGCTCAGCCCCAGCATTTT
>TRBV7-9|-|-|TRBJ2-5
CASSPGWAGETQYF
TGTGCCAGCAGCCCCGGGTGGGCAGGGGAGACCCAGTACTTC
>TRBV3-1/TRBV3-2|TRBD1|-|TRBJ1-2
CASSQDRGLGNYGYTF
TGTGCCAGCAGCCAAGACAGGGGGCTGGGTAACTATGGCTACACCTTC
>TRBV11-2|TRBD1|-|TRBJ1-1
CASSSQGALNTEAFF
TGTGCCAGCAGCTCACAGGGGGCATTGAACACTGAAGCTTTCTTT
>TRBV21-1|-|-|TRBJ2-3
CASSRTWGADTQYF
TGTGCCAGCAGCCGCACATGGGGCGCAGATACGCAGTATTTT
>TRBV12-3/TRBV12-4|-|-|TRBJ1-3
CASSQGGNTIYF
TGTGCCAGCAGTCAGGGGGGAAACACCATATATTTT
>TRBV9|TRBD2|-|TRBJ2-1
CASSNALFPGLAKVEQFF
TGTGCCAGCAGCAACGCACTTTTTCCGGGACTAGCGAAGGTTGAGCAGTTCTTC
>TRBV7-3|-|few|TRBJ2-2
CASSPTTVPSNTGELFF
TGTGCCAGCAGCCCGACTACCGTTCCTTCTAACACCGGGGAGCTGTTTTTT
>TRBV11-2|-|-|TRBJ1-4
CASRGTTNEKLFF
TGTGCCAGTAGGGGGACGACTAATGAAAAACTGTTTTTT
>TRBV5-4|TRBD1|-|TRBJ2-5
CASSLPYPGTGKETQYF
TGTGCCAGCAGCTTGCCCTATCCCGGGACAGGGAAAGAGACCCAGTACTTC
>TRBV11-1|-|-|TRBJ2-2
CASSWDTGGELFF
TGTGCCAGCAGCTGGGACACGGGCGGGGAGCTGTTTTTT
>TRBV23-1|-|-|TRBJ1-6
CASSPPDTVYNSPLHF
TGCGCCAGCAGTCCTCCAGACACAGTCTATAATTCACCCCTCCACTTT
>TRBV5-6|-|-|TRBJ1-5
CASSLAGAGVSNQPQHF
TGTGCCAGCAGCTTGGCCGGGGCAGGGGTGAGCAATCAGCCCCAGCATTTT
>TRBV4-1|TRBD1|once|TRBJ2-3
CASSLSQGMSTDTQYF
TGCGCCAGCAGCCTCTCACAGGGGATGAGCACAGATACGCAGTATTTT
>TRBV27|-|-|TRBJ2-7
CASSSHRDNEQYF
TGTGCCAGCAGTTCCCACAGGGATAACGAGCAGTACTTC
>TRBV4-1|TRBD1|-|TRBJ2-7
CASSRGTGSSYEQYF
TGCGCCAGCAGCCGAGGGACAGGGAGTTCCTACGAGCAGTACTTC
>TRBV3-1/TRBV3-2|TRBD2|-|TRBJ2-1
CASSRGVSGGAYEQFF
TGTGCCAGCAGCAGGGGAGTAAGCGGGGGGGCTTATGAGCAGTTCTTC